One and the same sample provided the 3 T cell receptor beta chains below, sequenced in a study of T cell changes during pregnancy in multiple sclerosis. The table came from immunoSEQ multiplex PCR; TCRdb's copy has only in-frame clones and leaves some out. The profile covers tens of thousands of clones, with about nine tenths appearing a single time and about 0.24% taken by the ten largest. The source material was CD4+ T cells from peripheral blood mononuclear cells, sampled in the second trimester of pregnancy. All receptors derive from a female donor with multiple sclerosis, enrolled in a pregnancy study.

V usage is TRBV7-9 and J usage is TRBJ2-3, with D perhaps TRBD2 (7 bases). Trimming took off 5 bases at V and 3 bases at J, with 18 bases between the two ends. This CDR3 is built from 16 residues. Germline V gene data show CDR1 as SEHNR and CDR2 as FQNEAQ (reference sequence). CDR3 region: CASSPWGGMGTDTQYF. CDR3 coding DNA: TGTGCCAGCAGCCCCTGGGGGGGCATGGGGACAGATACGCAGTATTTT.

The chain joins TRBV4-2 to TRBJ2-6; 14 bases line up with TRBD2. CDR1 and CDR2 (germline): LGHNA, YNFKEQ. The CDR3 is made up of 20 amino acids. V lost 2 bases, J lost 0 bases, and 6 bases stayed unmatched. The chain's CDR3 is CASSQTGTSGGPSGANVLTF. For the CDR3, the DNA is TGTGCCAGCAGCCAAACCGGGACTAGCGGGGGCCCCTCTGGGGCCAACGTCCTGACTTTC.

The table lists this clone with a count of one. The chain joins TRBV19 to TRBJ2-1; 11 bases fit TRBD2. The CDR3 contains 16 residues. The germline CDR1 and CDR2 sequences are LNHDA and SQIVND (reference sequence). V shed 2 bases, J shed 5 bases, and the junction held 5 bases outside the gene matches. The CDR3 sequence is CASSIRPSGGHNEQFF. In DNA form, the CDR3 reads TGTGCCAGTAGTATAAGGCCTAGCGGGGGGCACAATGAGCAGTTCTTC.